Following are 30 T cell receptor beta chains from one sample sequenced in a study of blood T cell repertoires in COVID-19. The protocol was immunoSEQ multiplex PCR, while the TCRdb copy is restricted to in-frame clones and leaves out a portion. The sample includes over 150,000 clones, over 80% seen only once; the top ten take roughly 2.9%. The sequencing input was peripheral blood. These receptors were obtained from a woman aged 55-69 years with acute or convalescent COVID-19.

This clone has more than one count but fewer than ten. The chain links TRBV10-3 to TRBJ1-5; maybe TRBD1 (5 bases). V lost 10 bases to trimming and J lost 1 base, with 11 bases between them. CDR1 and CDR2 from the germline V gene are ENHRY and SYGVKD. The CDR3 extends over 13 amino acids. Written as DNA, the CDR3 is TGTGCCAGTCAGGGTACCAGCAATCAGCCCCAGCATTTT. Translation gives CASQGTSNQPQHF.

The chain joins TRBV7-8 to TRBJ2-3; 7 bases are shared with TRBD2. The CDR3 length is 16 residues. Per the germline V gene, CDR1 is SGHVS and CDR2 is FQNEAQ. The V segment lost 0 bases and the J segment 2 bases; nucleotides outside the gene matches: 5. The CDR3 nucleotides read TGTGCCAGCAGCTTAGCGCAGCGGGGAGTCACAGATACGCAGTATTTT. Its translation is CASSLAQRGVTDTQYF.

The V and J genes are TRBV27 and TRBJ2-3; the D gene is possibly TRBD2 (5 bases). V gave up 7 bases and J gave up 6 bases, with 17 bases separating them. CDR1 and CDR2 from the germline V gene are MNHEY and SMNVEV (reference sequence). The CDR3 extends over 14 amino acids. Here the CDR3 DNA reads TGTGCCAGCAAACGGCTAGCCTGGGAGGATACGCAGTATTTT. Translated, it gives CASKRLAWEDTQYF.

The rearrangement joins TRBV28 to TRBJ1-5; 7 bases are a match to TRBD1. The CDR3 contains 18 residues. The V gene's germline CDR1 is MDHEN and CDR2 SYDVKM. V was clipped by 5 bases and J by 0 bases; unmatched bases: 13. The CDR3 nucleotides are TGTGCCAGCAGTCCACCCGGGACAGCCGCCTATAGCAATCAGCCCCAGCATTTT. It yields the protein CASSPPGTAAYSNQPQHF.

The chain carries TRBV3-1 (or the pseudogene TRBV3-2) and TRBJ2-1, with 8 bases that match TRBD2. Losses at the gene ends were 4 bases for V and 8 bases for J; bases not matched to a gene: 10. Germline V gene sequence: CDR1 LGHDT, CDR2 YNNKEL (reference sequence). This CDR3 has 15 amino acids. The CDR3 nucleotides read TGTGCCAGCAGCCTCAGCAGCGGGGGAAAGGATGAGCAGTTCTTC. Translation gives CASSLSSGGKDEQFF.

The gene calls are TRBV4-3 and TRBJ1-2, with a weak D call TRBD1 (6 bases). The V end was cut by 5 bases, the J end by 2 bases, with 9 bases between. The germline CDR1 and CDR2 sequences are LGHNA and YSLEER. This CDR3 contains 13 residues. For the CDR3, the DNA is TGCGCCAGCAGCGGGACACTGAACTATGGCTACACCTTC. Residues: CASSGTLNYGYTF.

This rearrangement joins TRBV9 to TRBJ1-1; no definite D call. The germline V gene encodes CDR1 SGDLS and CDR2 YYNGEE. This CDR3 is built from 13 residues. V lost 1 base, J lost 5 bases, and 9 bases lay in between. CDR3 DNA sequence: TGTGCCAGCAGCGTAAAGTCCGGGACTGAAGCTTTCTTT. Its translation: CASSVKSGTEAFF. Supplemented by reference TRBV9 and TRBJ1-1, the full variable domain reads DSGVTQTPKHLITATGQRVTLRCSPRSGDLSVYWYQQSLDQGLQFLIQYYNGEERAKGNILERFSAQQFPDLHSELNLSSLELGDSALYFCASSVKSGTEAFFGQGTRLTVV.

This chain connects TRBV4-1 to TRBJ2-2; TRBD1 matches 9 bases. Germline loops: CDR1 MGHRA, CDR2 YSYEKL. With 0 bases clipped from V and 7 bases from J, the junction kept 9 bases outside the gene matches. CDR3 length: 17 amino acids. The CDR3 DNA reads TGCGCCAGCAGCCAAGAACCGCCTGGACAGGGGTTCGGGGAGCTGTTTTTT. This encodes CASSQEPPGQGFGELFF.

The chain is built from TRBV14 and TRBJ1-6; D might be TRBD1 (5 bases). The V and J ends lost 4 bases and 6 bases respectively, with 10 bases between them. Germline V gives CDR1 SGHDN, CDR2 FVKESK. This CDR3 spans 14 amino acids. The CDR3 spells CASSRQWINSPLHF. The DNA for the CDR3 is TGTGCCAGCAGCCGACAGTGGATTAATTCACCCCTCCACTTT.

V gene TRBV6-2 or TRBV6-3 combines with J gene TRBJ2-7; TRBD1 matches 10 bases. In germline, CDR1 is MNHEY, CDR2 SVGEGT. CDR3 size: 15 residues. V trimming: 2 bases; J trimming: 5 bases; junction bases outside the gene matches: 6. The CDR3 bases are TGTGCCAGCAGTTACAGACAGGGGGCAGGCGACGAGCAGTACTTC. This codes for CASSYRQGAGDEQYF.

The chain carries TRBV5-1 and TRBJ2-2, with TRBD2 matching over 9 bases. The length of the CDR3 is 15 residues. The germline gives CDR1 SGHRS, CDR2 YFSETQ. J lost 7 bases, V lost 7 bases, and 11 bases had no gene match. Here the CDR3 reads CASGLAGLTHGELFF. The CDR3 nucleotides are TGCGCCAGCGGTCTAGCGGGGCTTACTCACGGGGAGCTGTTTTTT. Full variable domain (missing parts from reference TRBV5-1 and TRBJ2-2): KAGVTQTPRYLIKTRGQQVTLSCSPISGHRSVSWYQQTPGQGLQFLFEYFSETQRNKGNFPGRFSGRQFSNSRSEMNVSTLELGDSALYLCASGLAGLTHGELFFGEGSRLTVL.

The chain has TRBV28 and TRBJ2-5, with D tentatively TRBD2 (6 bases). The CDR3 runs to 15 residues. Trimming stripped 1 base from V and 1 base from J, with 10 bases between. Germline CDR1 and CDR2: MDHEN and SYDVKM. CDR3 sequence: CASSLSSGGQETQYF. The CDR3 DNA follows: TGTGCCAGCAGTTTATCATCCGGGGGCCAAGAGACCCAGTACTTC.

The chain couples TRBV6-5 to TRBJ2-3; the match to TRBD1 covers 9 bases. This CDR3 has 15 amino acids. The ends lost 10 bases at V and 4 bases at J; junction bases unmatched: 12. Germline CDR1 MNHEY, CDR2 SVGAGI. CDR3 amino acids: CATSLQGAVADTQYF. CDR3 nucleotides: TGTGCCACCTCTTTACAGGGGGCGGTCGCAGATACGCAGTATTTT.

The chain couples TRBV4-1 to TRBJ2-2; tentative D call: TRBD2 (5 bases). The CDR3 has 16 residues. V lost 0 bases and J lost 1, with 9 bases in between. Germline loops: CDR1 MGHRA, CDR2 YSYEKL. CDR3 DNA: TGCGCCAGCAGCCAAGACCCCGGAGGGAACACCGGGGAGCTGTTTTTT. Translated: CASSQDPGGNTGELFF.

CDR3 loop: CASRLAIQGQPQHF. The CDR3 DNA reads as TGTGCCAGCAGACTCGCGATCCAGGGTCAGCCCCAGCATTTT. The chain carries TRBV7-2 and TRBJ1-5; TRBD1 might be the D (5 bases). CDR3 length equals 14 residues. The germline gives CDR1 SGHTA, CDR2 FQGNSA. Trimming cost V 6 bases and J 6 bases, with 15 bases left between them.

The chain employs TRBV3-1 (or the pseudogene TRBV3-2) and TRBJ1-2, with D hard to call. Deletions cut 0 bases from V and 4 bases from J, with 12 bases between. The length of the CDR3 is 15 residues. Germline V lookup: CDR1 LGHDT, CDR2 YNNKEL (reference sequence). The CDR3: CASSQDLGQFYGYTF. The CDR3 DNA sequence: TGTGCCAGCAGCCAAGATCTTGGGCAGTTCTATGGCTACACCTTC.

This chain uses TRBV7-8 with TRBJ1-5; no clear D gene. The CDR3 covers 13 residues. The germline V gene has CDR1 SGHVS and CDR2 FQNEAQ. The ends were cut back, 3 bases at V and 6 bases at J, with 9 bases in the middle. CDR3 residues: CASSLDGSQPQHF. The CDR3 coding sequence is TGTGCCAGCAGCTTGGACGGGAGTCAGCCCCAGCATTTT.

This chain uses TRBV29-1 with TRBJ1-2; 10 bases match TRBD1. The CDR3 loop spans 12 amino acids. V was clipped by 5 bases and J by 6 bases; unmatched bases: 3. Germline V CDR1 and CDR2: SQVTM, ANQGSEA. CDR3 sequence: CSVWGQGNGYTF. For the CDR3, the DNA is TGCAGCGTTTGGGGACAGGGGAATGGCTACACCTTC. Complete variable domain (other parts from reference TRBV29-1 and TRBJ1-2): SAVISQKPSRDICQRGTSLTIQCQVDSQVTMMFWYRQQPGQSLTLIATANQGSEATYESGFVIDKFPISRPNLTFSTLTVSNMSPEDSSIYLCSVWGQGNGYTFGSGTRLTVV.

The rearrangement joins TRBV19 to TRBJ2-5; 7 nucleotides align to TRBD1. The CDR3 loop spans 14 amino acids. V lost 6 bases, J lost 1 base, and 5 bases stayed unmatched. Germline loops: CDR1 LNHDA, CDR2 SQIVND (reference sequence). The DNA for the CDR3 is TGTGCCAGTAGCTCAAGACAGGGCCAAGAGACCCAGTACTTC. The encoded protein is CASSSRQGQETQYF.

This chain connects TRBV7-9 to TRBJ2-7; TRBD1 agrees at 8 bases. Germline V gene lookup returns CDR1 SEHNR and CDR2 FQNEAQ (reference sequence). There are 16 residues in the CDR3. Trimming cost V 4 bases and J 1 base; bases outside gene matches: 9. The CDR3 region is CASSSPGQGPSYEQYF. CDR3 in DNA: TGTGCCAGCAGCTCGCCCGGACAGGGCCCGTCCTACGAGCAGTACTTC. Full variable domain (missing parts from reference TRBV7-9 and TRBJ2-7): DTGVSQNPRHKITKRGQNVTFRCDPISEHNRLYWYRQTLGQGPEFLTYFQNEAQLEKSRLLSDRFSAERPKGSFSTLEIQRTEQGDSAMYLCASSSPGQGPSYEQYFGPGTRLTVT.

This clone showed up just once. The CDR3 reads CASSIYSGNEQFF. The CDR3 DNA reads TGTGCCAGCAGCATATATAGCGGGAATGAGCAGTTCTTC. The chain links TRBV7-2 to TRBJ2-1, with 7 bases identical to TRBD2. Germline trimming cut 5 bases from V and 7 bases from J; bases unmatched to any gene: 5. Looked up from germline, CDR1 is SGHTA and CDR2 is FQGNSA. This CDR3 contains 13 residues.

The chain uses TRBV6-2 or TRBV6-3 and TRBJ2-7; D perhaps matches TRBD2 (6 bases). V was clipped by 0 bases and J by 5 bases, with 14 bases between them. Per germline, CDR1 MNHEY and CDR2 SVGEGT. The length of the CDR3 is 15 residues. The CDR3 DNA reads as TGTGCCAGCAGTTACTCCGCGGGAATGAAGAACGAGCAGTACTTC. It codes for CASSYSAGMKNEQYF.

The genes are TRBV5-1 and TRBJ2-7; 10 bases map to TRBD1. Germline loops: CDR1 SGHRS, CDR2 YFSETQ. The V segment lost 0 bases and the J segment 6 bases; nucleotides outside the gene matches: 6. The CDR3 runs to 15 residues. The CDR3 loop reads CASSLAGTGDSEQYF. CDR3 in DNA: TGCGCCAGCAGCTTGGCCGGGACAGGGGATTCCGAGCAGTACTTC.

This chain connects TRBV7-2 to TRBJ1-1; D uncertain. CDR1 is SGHTA, CDR2 FQGNSA, per germline. V was shortened by 2 bases and J by 1 base, with 14 bases between the two germline ends. The CDR3 extends over 16 amino acids. The CDR3 DNA sequence: TGTGCCAGCAGCTTACTCCCCGCAGGCGCGAACACTGAAGCTTTCTTT. This gives the protein CASSLLPAGANTEAFF.

The chain combines TRBV6-2 or TRBV6-3 with TRBJ2-1; a weak D match, TRBD1 (6 bases). This CDR3 is 13 amino acids long. V lost 2 bases and J 5 bases, leaving 7 bases between the germline ends. Germline values: CDR1 MNHEY, CDR2 SVGEGT. The chain's CDR3 is CASSYRTDNEQFF. CDR3 in DNA: TGTGCCAGCAGTTACCGGACAGACAATGAGCAGTTCTTC.

A remark on this clone: This CDR3 fails to terminate in the conserved phenylalanine or tryptophan, so it likely reflects a read error. The limits of the CDR3 on the DNA are not certain, so only TCRdb's listed CDR3 is given. The J gene is TRBJ1-2, the V gene TRBV21-1; TRBD1 reflects the table's D call only, with no check against the DNA. TRBV21-1 is listed as a pseudogene. Inclusive of both ends, the CDR3 amounts to 12 amino acids. CDR3 protein: CASSKGRDSYLT.

V is TRBV5-4 and J is TRBJ1-2; TRBD1 matches at 9 bases. CDR1 SGHNT and CDR2 YYREEE come from the germline V gene (reference sequence). V was pared by 0 bases and J by 8 bases, with 8 bases of the junction left unmatched. The CDR3 length is 15 residues. The CDR3 loop reads CASSLGGTGNTGYTF. The CDR3 DNA follows: TGTGCCAGCAGCTTGGGGGGGACAGGGAATACGGGCTACACCTTC.

The rearrangement uses TRBV19 and TRBJ2-2; a possible D gene is TRBD1 (5 bases). The CDR3 extends over 14 amino acids. From germline, CDR1 is LNHDA and CDR2 SQIVND (reference sequence). Trimming took off 5 bases at V and 4 bases at J, with 11 bases between the two ends. The CDR3: CASSLGRGTGELFF. DNA of the CDR3: TGTGCCAGTAGTTTGGGAAGGGGCACCGGGGAGCTGTTTTTT. Variable domain in full (rest from reference TRBV19 and TRBJ2-2): DGGITQSPKYLFRKEGQNVTLSCEQNLNHDAMYWYRQDPGQGLRLIYYSQIVNDFQKGDIAEGYSVSREKKESFPLTVTSAQKNPTAFYLCASSLGRGTGELFFGEGSRLTVL.

V and J are TRBV6-2 or TRBV6-3 and TRBJ2-1, with D tentatively TRBD1 (6 bases). There are 13 residues in the CDR3. CDR1 and CDR2 (germline): MNHEY, SVGEGT. The V and J ends lost 6 bases and 3 bases respectively, with 9 bases between them. The CDR3 DNA sequence: TGTGCCAGCAGCCACAGGGACTACAATGAGCAGTTCTTC. Its protein is CASSHRDYNEQFF.

The rearrangement uses TRBV27 and TRBJ2-7; the match to TRBD1 covers 9 bases. After removal of 6 bases from V and 2 bases from J, the junction contained 14 bases not matched to a gene. The CDR3 has 17 residues. Germline V gene data show CDR1 as MNHEY and CDR2 as SMNVEV (reference sequence). In DNA, the CDR3 is TGTGCCAGCAGGCGTTATGGGACAGGGAGTGGGCCCTACGAGCAGTACTTC. Amino acid sequence: CASRRYGTGSGPYEQYF.